These T cell receptor beta chains were read from a single sample in a study of OX40 agonist ivuxolimab in advanced cancers. The method was immunoSEQ multiplex PCR; TCRdb's version includes in-frame clones alone and lacks a portion of them. Of over 65,000 clones in the sample, 86% were seen once. Sample: CD4+ or CD8+ T cells sorted from blood, taken in a trial of the OX40 agonist ivuxolimab. The origin of the receptors is an adult with an advanced solid tumor such as melanoma, head and neck, liver or kidney cancer. Both conserved end residues are part of each CDR3. The D gene is left open where the match is weak. Only some rows state a clone size, as once, few, many or a class for expanded clones.

J gene,D gene,clone size,V gene,CDR3 protein,CDR3 DNA
TRBJ2-7,TRBD2,-,TRBV28,CASNEIAGANEQYF,TGTGCCAGCAACGAAATAGCGGGAGCCAACGAGCAGTACTTC
TRBJ2-1,TRBD2,-,TRBV7-8,CASSPKAGLTYNEQFF,TGTGCCAGCAGCCCGAAAGCGGGACTCACATACAATGAGCAGTTCTTC
TRBJ2-1,TRBD1,-,TRBV27,CASSYRTGNEQFF,TGTGCCAGCAGTTATCGGACAGGCAATGAGCAGTTCTTC
TRBJ1-4,TRBD1,-,TRBV19,CASRPDRGGDRKLFF,TGTGCCAGTAGACCCGACAGGGGAGGTGACCGGAAACTGTTTTTT
TRBJ1-3,-,-,TRBV11-2,CASSLAGTAGNTIYF,TGTGCCAGCAGCTTAGCCGGGACGGCTGGAAACACCATATATTTT
TRBJ2-6,-,-,TRBV19,CASHPARSGANVLTF,TGTGCCAGTCACCCGGCCCGATCGGGGGCCAACGTCCTGACTTTC
TRBJ1-4,-,-,TRBV5-4,CASSHRGRGVGEKLFF,TGTGCCAGCAGCCACCGGGGCAGGGGTGTAGGTGAAAAACTGTTTTTT
TRBJ2-3,TRBD1,-,TRBV19,CASRRQGAADTQYF,TGCGCCAGTAGGCGGCAGGGGGCGGCAGATACGCAGTATTTT
TRBJ2-7,TRBD1,-,TRBV6-5,CASSEDRVSEQYF,TGTGCCAGCAGTGAGGACAGGGTTAGCGAGCAGTACTTC
TRBJ1-2,TRBD1,-,TRBV7-2,CASSVDREYGYTF,TGTGCCAGCAGCGTTGACAGGGAATATGGCTACACCTTC
TRBJ1-2,-,-,TRBV19,CASSPTESYGYTF,TGTGCCAGTAGTCCGACAGAAAGCTATGGCTACACCTTC
TRBJ2-2,TRBD1,-,TRBV7-8,CASSLRGRGIGELFF,TGTGCCAGCAGCCTCAGGGGGCGCGGGATCGGGGAGCTGTTTTTT
TRBJ1-1,TRBD1,-,TRBV5-6,CASSFIWGQEAFF,TGTGCCAGCAGCTTTATTTGGGGACAGGAAGCTTTCTTT
TRBJ2-1,-,-,TRBV5-6,CASSLAGLGYNEQFF,TGTGCCAGCAGCTTGGCCGGGCTAGGGTACAATGAGCAGTTCTTC
TRBJ1-5,TRBD1,-,TRBV28,CASSLTGVGGRNQPQHF,TGTGCCAGCAGTTTGACAGGGGTGGGGGGAAGGAATCAGCCCCAGCATTTT
TRBJ1-6,TRBD1,-,TRBV6-5,CASRRTGQNSPLHF,TGTGCCTCAAGGCGGACAGGGCAAAATTCACCCCTCCACTTT
TRBJ1-3,-,few,TRBV7-9,CASSLVQGRENTIYF,TGTGCCAGCAGCTTAGTACAGGGAAGAGAAAACACCATATATTTT
TRBJ2-5,-,few,TRBV10-1,CASSEGGQETQYF,TGCGCCAGCAGTGAGGGGGGCCAAGAGACCCAGTACTTC
TRBJ1-5,-,-,TRBV7-6,CASSLDSGQPQHF,TGTGCCAGCAGCTTAGATTCAGGCCAGCCCCAGCATTTT
TRBJ2-7,-,-,TRBV5-6,CASIGSGYPYEQYF,TGTGCCAGCATCGGATCAGGGTACCCCTACGAGCAGTACTTC
TRBJ1-1,TRBD1,once,TRBV27,CASRRWDRANTEAFF,TGTGCCAGCCGAAGATGGGACAGGGCGAACACTGAAGCTTTCTTT
TRBJ2-5,-,-,TRBV6-5,CASSYSSGTAETQYF,TGTGCCAGCAGTTACTCGAGTGGTACCGCTGAGACCCAGTACTTC
TRBJ1-1,-,-,TRBV19,CASSLWGEAFF,TGTGCCAGTAGCTTGTGGGGTGAAGCTTTCTTT
TRBJ1-5,-,once,TRBV28,CASSFVGRAAQPQHF,TGTGCCAGCAGTTTTGTGGGCAGGGCAGCTCAGCCCCAGCATTTT
TRBJ2-1,-,-,TRBV19,CASSMSLEGQFF,TGTGCCAGTAGTATGTCCCTTGAAGGGCAGTTCTTC
TRBJ2-2,-,-,TRBV5-4,CASSLALNTGELFF,TGTGCCAGCAGCTTGGCGCTGAACACCGGGGAGCTGTTTTTT
TRBJ2-1,TRBD2,-,TRBV19,CASSPLAGGPREQFF,TGTGCCAGTAGTCCGCTAGCGGGAGGGCCGCGTGAGCAGTTCTTC
TRBJ1-2,-,-,TRBV18,CASSPIYGYTF,TGTGCCAGCTCACCAATCTATGGCTACACCTTC
TRBJ2-2,-,-,TRBV19,CASTTRGPGELFF,TGTGCCAGTACCACCAGGGGTCCCGGGGAGCTGTTTTTT
TRBJ2-7,-,-,TRBV6-5,CASSYAGEEYF,TGTGCCAGCAGTTACGCGGGCGAGGAGTACTTC
TRBJ2-5,-,-,TRBV15,CATNRGRRETQYF,TGTGCCACCAATCGGGGGCGGAGAGAGACCCAGTACTTC
TRBJ2-6,-,few,TRBV18,CASSPPSGVPVLTF,TGTGCCAGCTCACCACCAAGTGGAGTACCGGTCCTGACTTTC
TRBJ1-2,-,-,TRBV9,CASSTWTASNYGYTF,TGTGCCAGCAGCACTTGGACAGCTTCTAACTATGGCTACACCTTC
TRBJ2-5,TRBD1,-,TRBV7-2,CASRGPAGGRETQYF,TGTGCCAGCCGAGGCCCAGCAGGGGGTCGGGAGACCCAGTACTTC
TRBJ2-5,-,-,TRBV6-1,CASSEELARGQETQYF,TGTGCCAGCAGTGAGGAACTAGCACGGGGGCAAGAGACCCAGTACTTC
TRBJ2-6,-,-,TRBV5-1,CASSLAGLFSGANVLTF,TGCGCCAGCAGTCTGGCAGGGCTGTTCTCTGGGGCCAACGTCCTGACTTTC
TRBJ2-7,-,-,TRBV28,CASRRQGVSYEQYF,TGTGCCAGCAGGCGTCAGGGAGTCTCCTACGAGCAGTACTTC
TRBJ1-1,-,once,TRBV6-1,CASSEAGWDTEAFF,TGTGCCAGCAGTGAAGCTGGTTGGGACACTGAAGCTTTCTTT
TRBJ1-1,-,-,TRBV2,CASSLSGIMNTEAFF,TGTGCCAGCAGTCTATCCGGGATCATGAACACTGAAGCTTTCTTT
TRBJ2-1,-,-,TRBV4-2,CASSRASLNEQFF,TGTGCCAGCAGTCGCGCCAGCCTCAATGAGCAGTTCTTC
TRBJ1-5,TRBD1,-,TRBV6-5,CASSDGQAYQPQHF,TGTGCCAGCAGCGACGGACAGGCTTATCAGCCCCAGCATTTT
TRBJ1-1,TRBD1,-,TRBV28,CASSFTGTVNTEAFF,TGTGCCAGCAGTTTTACCGGGACAGTGAACACTGAAGCTTTCTTT
TRBJ1-3,TRBD1,-,TRBV9,CASSESTGAVSGNTIYF,TGTGCCAGCAGCGAATCAACAGGGGCTGTCTCTGGAAACACCATATATTTT
TRBJ1-4,TRBD1,-,TRBV5-1,CASSLQGAPNEKLFF,TGCGCCAGCAGCCTTCAGGGGGCTCCTAATGAAAAACTGTTTTTT
TRBJ1-2,TRBD1,-,TRBV29-1,CSVDKTGIYGYTF,TGCAGCGTGGATAAGACAGGGATCTATGGCTACACCTTC
TRBJ2-1,TRBD2,few,TRBV28,CASSLFDRVLAGLNEQFF,TGTGCCAGCAGTTTATTCGACAGAGTACTAGCGGGCCTCAATGAGCAGTTCTTC
TRBJ1-3,-,-,TRBV2,CASSEWSAGNSGNTIYF,TGTGCCAGCAGTGAGTGGTCGGCAGGGAACTCTGGAAACACCATATATTTT
TRBJ1-3,-,-,TRBV27,CASSFQGNSGNTIYF,TGTGCCAGCAGTTTTCAGGGCAACTCTGGAAACACCATATATTTT
TRBJ2-7,TRBD1,-,TRBV5-6,CASGQGAFYEQYF,TGTGCCAGCGGGCAGGGGGCTTTCTACGAGCAGTACTTC
TRBJ1-1,-,-,TRBV5-8,CASIPWGEAFF,TGTGCCAGCATCCCGTGGGGTGAAGCTTTCTTT
TRBJ2-3,TRBD2,-,TRBV7-2,CASSPRRLRLAGVSDTQYF,TGTGCCAGCAGCCCAAGAAGGCTCCGACTAGCGGGAGTCTCAGATACGCAGTATTTT
TRBJ2-6,-,-,TRBV28,CASSLGRGSGANVLTF,TGTGCCAGCAGTTTGGGTCGGGGGTCTGGGGCCAACGTCCTGACTTTC
TRBJ1-2,-,-,TRBV7-9,CASRWADRGDYGYTF,TGTGCCAGCAGATGGGCAGACCGGGGGGACTATGGCTACACCTTC
TRBJ2-2,-,-,TRBV6-5,CASSYGYANTGELFF,TGTGCCAGCAGTTACGGCTACGCGAACACCGGGGAGCTGTTTTTT
TRBJ2-7,-,-,TRBV19,CASSIWGPKGASSYEQYF,TGTGCCAGTAGTATTTGGGGACCCAAAGGGGCATCCTCCTACGAGCAGTACTTC